Listed below are T cell receptor beta chains from one sample, sequenced in a study of shared clonotypes between healthy human individuals. Assay used: immunoSEQ multiplex PCR; TCRdb lists only in-frame clones, some missing. This table holds about 2 million clones, approximately 94% found once. The specimen sequenced was naive CD8+ T cells sorted from blood. These receptors were collected from a man younger than 30 in good health. CDR3s include the opening cysteine and the closing phenylalanine or tryptophan. The D gene is left open where the match is weak. Not all rows give a size; the values are once, few, many and, for expanded clones, a class.

cdr3_nt cdr3_aa j_call v_call d_call clone_size
TGTGCCTGGAGTGTCGGGGTGTACGATAGTGAAGCTTTCTTT CAWSVGVYDSEAFF TRBJ1-1 TRBV30 NA NA
TGCGCCAGCAGCCGAGAGACAGGGGGAAATGAAAAACTGTTTTTT CASSRETGGNEKLFF TRBJ1-4 TRBV4-1 TRBD1 NA
TGTGCCAGCAGTTACGGGGCGGGGGGCACAGATACGCAGTATTTT CASSYGAGGTDTQYF TRBJ2-3 TRBV6-5 TRBD2 NA
TGTGCCAGTATGGACGGGTTGTTGAACACTGAAGCTTTCTTT CASMDGLLNTEAFF TRBJ1-1 TRBV19 NA NA
TGTGCCAGCAGCGGCTACGAGGGTTACAATGAGCAGTTCTTC CASSGYEGYNEQFF TRBJ2-1 TRBV5-4 NA NA
TGTGCCAGCAGTTTCATCGGGGAAAGGACAGATACGCAGTATTTT CASSFIGERTDTQYF TRBJ2-3 TRBV27 NA NA
TGTGCCAGCACCCAGACAGGGGGTTTTGAAAAACTGTTTTTT CASTQTGGFEKLFF TRBJ1-4 TRBV6-6 TRBD1 NA
TGTGCCATCAGTGAGCTCACAACTGGACCGGCGATGAACACTGAAGCTTTCTTT CAISELTTGPAMNTEAFF TRBJ1-1 TRBV10-3 NA NA
TGCGCCAGCAGCCAAGCTACCGGGACGGCCTATGGCTACACCTTC CASSQATGTAYGYTF TRBJ1-2 TRBV4-3 NA NA
TGTGCCAGCAGTTACGTGGGGGACAACTATGGCTACACCTTC CASSYVGDNYGYTF TRBJ1-2 TRBV6-5 NA NA
TGCGCCAGCAGCCAAGATCGACTAGCGGGGAGCACAGATACGCAGTATTTT CASSQDRLAGSTDTQYF TRBJ2-3 TRBV4-3 TRBD2 NA
TGTGCCAGCAGCGTAGTGCCGACGACTTACACAGATACGCAGTATTTT CASSVVPTTYTDTQYF TRBJ2-3 TRBV9 NA NA
TGTGCCAGCAGTTCCGCCGGCGGGGGCCCTTACAATGAGCAGTTCTTC CASSSAGGGPYNEQFF TRBJ2-1 TRBV13 NA NA
TGTGCCAGCAGGGGGCTAGCGGTAAAGGGGGAGCAGTACTTC CASRGLAVKGEQYF TRBJ2-7 TRBV5-8 TRBD2 NA
TGTGCCAGCCGGCCGGGGGCTAGCGATGAAGAGACCCAGTACTTC CASRPGASDEETQYF TRBJ2-5 TRBV27 NA NA
TGTGCCAGCAGTCCTCTGACAGGGCTATACGAGCAGTACTTC CASSPLTGLYEQYF TRBJ2-7 TRBV6-1 TRBD1 NA
TGTGCCAGCAGCTTCCATCCAGCACTAGCGTACGACAATGAGCAGTTCTTC CASSFHPALAYDNEQFF TRBJ2-1 TRBV13 TRBD2 NA
TGTGCCAGCAGCTTAGGGGCCTACACCGGGGAGCTGTTTTTT CASSLGAYTGELFF TRBJ2-2 TRBV11-1 NA NA
TGTGCCATCAGTCAGGGGACCGGGGAGCTGTTTTTT CAISQGTGELFF TRBJ2-2 TRBV10-3 NA NA
TGTGCCAGCAGCTTAGGGGACGCACCCCTCCACTTT CASSLGDAPLHF TRBJ1-6 TRBV5-6 NA NA
TGTGCCAGCAGCTCCATAGCTACCTACGAGCAGTACTTC CASSSIATYEQYF TRBJ2-7 TRBV7-2 NA NA
TGTGCCAGCAGGGAGACTAGCGGGAACTACGAGCAGTACTTC CASRETSGNYEQYF TRBJ2-7 TRBV2 TRBD2 NA
TGTGCCAGCAGCCACAAGACCCTCGACGCATCAGAGACCCAGTACTTC CASSHKTLDASETQYF TRBJ2-5 TRBV14 NA NA
TGTGCCAGCAGGGTACTAGCGGGAGGTTACAATGAGCAGTTCTTC CASRVLAGGYNEQFF TRBJ2-1 TRBV7-6 TRBD2 NA
TGTGCCAGCACCCCCGCGAGGTCAGGGGGCAGGGATGGCTACACCTTC CASTPARSGGRDGYTF TRBJ1-2 TRBV28 TRBD1 once
TGCGCCAGCAGCCAAGTGGGAGGCGGGAAGGGCGAGCAGTACTTC CASSQVGGGKGEQYF TRBJ2-7 TRBV4-1 NA NA
TGTGCCAGCAGCACAGGGGATGGCTACACCTTC CASSTGDGYTF TRBJ1-2 TRBV9 TRBD1 NA
TGTGCCAGCAGCCTAGGGGCAGGGGTTAGCACAGATACGCAGTATTTT CASSLGAGVSTDTQYF TRBJ2-3 TRBV5-6 NA NA
TGCGCCAGCAGCCCGGGACAGGGTGTCTATAATTCACCCCTCCACTTT CASSPGQGVYNSPLHF TRBJ1-6 TRBV4-1 TRBD1 few
TGTGCCAGCAGGGACAGATTGAACACTGAAGCTTTCTTT CASRDRLNTEAFF TRBJ1-1 TRBV6-5 NA NA
TGTGCCAGCGGTGGAAGCACAGATACGCAGTATTTT CASGGSTDTQYF TRBJ2-3 TRBV2 NA NA
TGTGCCAGCAGCTTAGAACAGGGACCATTCTACGAGCAGTACTTC CASSLEQGPFYEQYF TRBJ2-7 TRBV11-2 NA few
TGTGCCAGCAGCGATCAGGAGAATGGCGGGGAGCTGTTTTTT CASSDQENGGELFF TRBJ2-2 TRBV9 NA NA
TGTGCCAGTAGATCTAGCGATGTGGGCACAGATACGCAGTATTTT CASRSSDVGTDTQYF TRBJ2-3 TRBV19 NA NA
TGTGCCACCCGCGGGACAGGGACGGGCGAGCAGTACTTC CATRGTGTGEQYF TRBJ2-7 TRBV27 TRBD1 NA
TGTGCCAGTAGTGCGGGACCGCGGGGGCCCCTCCACTTT CASSAGPRGPLHF TRBJ1-6 TRBV19 NA NA
TGTGCCAGCAGCGTATACAGGGACCACACAGATACGCAGTATTTT CASSVYRDHTDTQYF TRBJ2-3 TRBV5-4 NA NA
TGTGCCAGCAGCGCTGCCGCTGGACAGGACGGGGAGACCCAGTACTTC CASSAAAGQDGETQYF TRBJ2-5 TRBV9 TRBD1 NA
TGCGCCAGCAGCCAAGAGGACGGACTAGCACTCGAAATTAAGTATTTT CASSQEDGLALEIKYF TRBJ2-3 TRBV4-3 TRBD2 NA
TGTGCCAGCAGCTTAGAAGCGGAATACGAGCAGTACTTC CASSLEAEYEQYF TRBJ2-7 TRBV7-2 NA NA
TGTGCCAGCAGCCCAAATGGGCGAATGGGCTACGAGCAGTACTTC CASSPNGRMGYEQYF TRBJ2-7 TRBV7-2 NA NA
TGTGCCACAGGGGTTTGGGTTGGGGTCGACACTGAAGCTTTCTTT CATGVWVGVDTEAFF TRBJ1-1 TRBV15 NA NA
TGCAGCGTTATGACAGGGGGGGGCACTGAAGCTTTCTTT CSVMTGGGTEAFF TRBJ1-1 TRBV29-1 TRBD1 NA
TGTGCCAGCAGCCCCGCAATGGGGAACGAGCAGTACTTC CASSPAMGNEQYF TRBJ2-7 TRBV6-5 NA NA
TGTGCCAGCAGCTTAGAAGTTGAGGAGACCCAGTACTTC CASSLEVEETQYF TRBJ2-5 TRBV7-9 NA NA
TGTGCCAGCAGTCCCCGGGGGGCCCTCAACGAGCAGTACTTC CASSPRGALNEQYF TRBJ2-7 TRBV27 NA NA
TGCGCCAGCGGAACCGGGACAGGGGGAAGGTCCTATAATTCACCCCTCCACTTT CASGTGTGGRSYNSPLHF TRBJ1-6 TRBV10-2 TRBD1 NA
TGCGCCAGCAGCCCGGGGGGTTCCATGAACACTGAAGCTTTCTTT CASSPGGSMNTEAFF TRBJ1-1 TRBV4-1 NA NA
TGCGCCAGCAGCCAAACAGGGGTTTCTGGAAACACCATATATTTT CASSQTGVSGNTIYF TRBJ1-3 TRBV4-1 TRBD1 few
TGTGCCACCTTATTCCAGGGGGCTCCCGGCGGGGAGCTGTTTTTT CATLFQGAPGGELFF TRBJ2-2 TRBV5-4 TRBD1 NA
TGCGCCAGCAGCTTGCCCCGACAGGGGCCCGGGGAGCTGTTTTTT CASSLPRQGPGELFF TRBJ2-2 TRBV5-1 TRBD1 NA